The entry that follows covers one TCR beta chain sequence. TCRdb passed the 5' RACE reads through MiXCR, listing each CDR3 protein once. The sample has more than 95,000 distinct CDR3 sequences, 12% seen once. The data originate from a study of spatial heterogeneity in lung cancer. Study context: Sequenced were any available follow-up PBMC samples, which had been obtained a median of about two years after resection. Sequences of the beta chain were consistently detected in greater numbers than alpha-chain sequences.

Time point reported: blood at routine non-recurrence follow-up after resection. No cell sorting; template was whole RNA from tumor, lung tissue or PBMC. V lost 6 bases, J lost 4 bases, and 7 bases stayed unmatched. CDR3 length: 14 amino acids. In germline, CDR1 is SGHAT, CDR2 FQNNGV. The TCR comes from a male donor with early-stage non-small cell lung cancer. The chain couples TRBV11-2 to TRBJ1-1; the match to TRBD1 covers 8 bases. The sample in question was PBMCs, obtained at follow-up. The CDR3 reads CASRRGQGSTEAFF. CDR3 nucleotide sequence: TGTGCCAGCAGACGTGGACAGGGAAGCACTGAAGCTTTCTTT.